A selection of T cell receptor beta chains follows, all from one sample in a study of neurological immune-mediated disorders. One entry per CDR3 protein, called by TCRdb with MiXCR from the 5' RACE reads. The table includes about 24,000 distinct CDR3 sequences, 13% detected once. Sequenced: PBMCs. The receptors here all came from a woman aged 35 to 49 with HTLV-1-associated myelopathy (HAM/TSP). Each CDR3 is given with its conserved first and last residue. The D gene is left open where the match is weak. The listing skips clone size in some rows; elsewhere it reads once, few, many or a size class.

v_call: TRBV27; clone_size: many; d_call: -; j_call: TRBJ1-4; cdr3_aa: CASRGTGSEKLFF; cdr3_nt: TGTGCCAGCAGGGGTACAGGGTCTGAAAAACTGTTTTTT
v_call: TRBV11-3; clone_size: many; d_call: TRBD2; j_call: TRBJ2-1; cdr3_aa: CASSKRGGAGEQFF; cdr3_nt: TGTGCCAGCAGCAAGCGCGGGGGGGCCGGGGAGCAGTTCTTC
v_call: TRBV5-1; clone_size: many; d_call: -; j_call: TRBJ2-5; cdr3_aa: CASIKGISEGQETQYF; cdr3_nt: TGCGCCAGCATCAAGGGTATCTCCGAGGGGCAAGAGACCCAGTACTTC
v_call: TRBV18; clone_size: many; d_call: -; j_call: TRBJ2-3; cdr3_aa: CASSSTDTQYF; cdr3_nt: TGTGCCAGCTCATCCACAGATACGCAGTATTTT
v_call: TRBV9; clone_size: medium-sized; d_call: -; j_call: TRBJ2-2; cdr3_aa: CASSNSKLDPNTGELFF; cdr3_nt: TGTGCCAGCAGCAACTCCAAACTAGACCCGAACACCGGGGAGCTGTTTTTT
v_call: TRBV5-8; clone_size: -; d_call: -; j_call: TRBJ1-5; cdr3_aa: CASSLAGGPGNQPQHF; cdr3_nt: TGTGCCAGCAGCTTGGCGGGGGGACCGGGCAATCAGCCCCAGCATTTT
v_call: TRBV10-3; clone_size: many; d_call: -; j_call: TRBJ1-2; cdr3_aa: CAIAPGGGSYGYTF; cdr3_nt: TGTGCCATCGCTCCGGGAGGGGGAAGCTATGGCTACACCTTC
v_call: TRBV10-3; clone_size: many; d_call: TRBD1; j_call: TRBJ1-6; cdr3_aa: CAISRGQGAGSPLHF; cdr3_nt: TGTGCCATCAGCCGGGGACAGGGGGCTGGTTCACCCCTCCACTTT
v_call: TRBV10-3; clone_size: many; d_call: -; j_call: TRBJ2-5; cdr3_aa: CAISESNGRETQYF; cdr3_nt: TGTGCCATCAGTGAGTCGAACGGGCGGGAGACCCAGTACTTC
v_call: TRBV27; clone_size: many; d_call: -; j_call: TRBJ2-6; cdr3_aa: CASSPPGGANVLTF; cdr3_nt: TGTGCCAGCAGTCCCCCCGGGGGGGCCAACGTCCTGACTTTC
v_call: TRBV7-2; clone_size: many; d_call: -; j_call: TRBJ1-1; cdr3_aa: CASSLAITEAFF; cdr3_nt: TGTGCCAGCAGCTTAGCCATCACCGAAGCTTTCTTT
v_call: TRBV15; clone_size: many; d_call: -; j_call: TRBJ1-4; cdr3_aa: CATSRARAGRSEKLFF; cdr3_nt: TGTGCCACCAGCAGAGCCAGGGCGGGCCGATCTGAAAAACTGTTTTTT
v_call: TRBV5-1; clone_size: many; d_call: TRBD1; j_call: TRBJ1-1; cdr3_aa: CASSFGTGPNTEAFF; cdr3_nt: TGCGCCAGCAGCTTCGGGACAGGCCCGAACACTGAAGCTTTCTTT
v_call: TRBV5-4; clone_size: many; d_call: -; j_call: TRBJ1-2; cdr3_aa: CASSPTRDEYGYTF; cdr3_nt: TGTGCCAGCAGCCCAACCCGGGACGAATATGGCTACACCTTC
v_call: TRBV6-2/TRBV6-3; clone_size: many; d_call: -; j_call: TRBJ2-5; cdr3_aa: CASSLGPSQETQYF; cdr3_nt: TGTGCCAGCAGTTTAGGACCGTCACAAGAGACCCAGTACTTC
v_call: TRBV5-1; clone_size: many; d_call: -; j_call: TRBJ2-1; cdr3_aa: CASSSQPAASYNEQFF; cdr3_nt: TGCGCCAGCAGCTCCCAACCGGCAGCTTCCTACAATGAGCAGTTCTTC
v_call: TRBV12-3/TRBV12-4; clone_size: many; d_call: TRBD1; j_call: TRBJ2-1; cdr3_aa: CASSSPGQAYNEQFF; cdr3_nt: TGTGCCAGCAGTAGCCCGGGACAGGCCTACAATGAGCAGTTCTTC
v_call: TRBV3-1; clone_size: many; d_call: -; j_call: TRBJ2-3; cdr3_aa: CASSQAAIAATDTQYF; cdr3_nt: TGTGCCAGCAGCCAAGCGGCAATAGCGGCCACAGATACGCAGTATTTT
v_call: TRBV20-1; clone_size: many; d_call: -; j_call: TRBJ1-1; cdr3_aa: CSASARRNTEAFF; cdr3_nt: TGCAGTGCTAGCGCGAGGCGAAACACTGAAGCTTTCTTT
v_call: TRBV4-3; clone_size: many; d_call: -; j_call: TRBJ2-7; cdr3_aa: CASSQGSASSNEQYF; cdr3_nt: TGCGCCAGCAGCCAAGGGTCCGCTAGCTCAAACGAGCAGTACTTC